This T cell receptor beta chain was documented in a study of shared clonotypes between healthy human individuals. In the case of this clone: As yet, its antigen is unknown.

Study results and caveats: Generally, naive subsets came out with larger estimated richness than memory subsets.

Per the germline V gene, CDR1 is GTSNPN and CDR2 is SVGIG (reference sequence). The CDR3 runs to 14 residues. Trimming shortened V by 3 bases and J by 6 bases, and 14 bases separated the two germline ends. Each subset's genomic DNA was shared equally among a number of immunoSEQ plates. The protocol was immunoSEQ multiplex PCR, while the TCRdb copy is restricted to in-frame clones and leaves out a portion. The sample consists of hundreds of thousands of clones, more than 70% of them appearing once. This TCR derives from a woman aged 30 to 39 in good health. This rearrangement joins TRBV30 to TRBJ1-4; D is uncertain. The specimen was memory CD4+ T cells sorted from blood. The subset here: CD45RA-negative fraction. CDR3 protein: CAWSTLRVDEKLFF. The CDR3 coding sequence is TGTGCCTGGAGCACGTTGAGGGTGGATGAAAAACTGTTTTTT.